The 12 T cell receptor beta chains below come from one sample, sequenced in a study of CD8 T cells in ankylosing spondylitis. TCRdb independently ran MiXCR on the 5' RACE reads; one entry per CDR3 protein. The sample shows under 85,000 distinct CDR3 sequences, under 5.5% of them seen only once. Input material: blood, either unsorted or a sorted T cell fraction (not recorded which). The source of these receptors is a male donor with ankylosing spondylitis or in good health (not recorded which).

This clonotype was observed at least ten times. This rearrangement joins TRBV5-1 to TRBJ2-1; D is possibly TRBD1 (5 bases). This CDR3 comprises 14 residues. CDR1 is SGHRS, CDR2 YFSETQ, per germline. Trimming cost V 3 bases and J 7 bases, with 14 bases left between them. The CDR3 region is CASSSQDRMNEQFF. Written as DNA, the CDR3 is TGCGCCAGCAGCTCCCAAGACAGAATGAATGAGCAGTTCTTC.

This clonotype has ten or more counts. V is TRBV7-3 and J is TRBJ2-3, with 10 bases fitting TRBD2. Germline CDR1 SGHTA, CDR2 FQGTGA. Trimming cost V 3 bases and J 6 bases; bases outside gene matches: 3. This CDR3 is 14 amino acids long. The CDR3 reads CASSFSGGRDTQYF. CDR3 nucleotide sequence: TGTGCCAGCAGCTTTAGCGGGGGGCGCGATACGCAGTATTTT.

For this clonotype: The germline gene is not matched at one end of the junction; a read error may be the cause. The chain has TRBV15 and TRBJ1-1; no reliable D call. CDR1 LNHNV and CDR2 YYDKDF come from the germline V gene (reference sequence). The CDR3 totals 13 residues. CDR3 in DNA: TGTGTCACCAGCAGAGACGTATACACTGAAGCTTTCTTT. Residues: CVTSRDVYTEAFF.

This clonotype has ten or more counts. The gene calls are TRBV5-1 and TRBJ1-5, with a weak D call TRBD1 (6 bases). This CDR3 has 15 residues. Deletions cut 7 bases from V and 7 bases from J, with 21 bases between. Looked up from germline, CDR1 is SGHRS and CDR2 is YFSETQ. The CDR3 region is CASRPGAGDFQPQHF. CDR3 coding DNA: TGCGCCAGCCGCCCCGGGGCAGGGGATTTCCAGCCCCAGCATTTT.

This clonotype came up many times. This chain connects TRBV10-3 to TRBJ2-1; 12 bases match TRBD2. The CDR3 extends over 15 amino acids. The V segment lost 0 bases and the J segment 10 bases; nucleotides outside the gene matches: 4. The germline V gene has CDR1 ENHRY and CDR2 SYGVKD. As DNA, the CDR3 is TGTGCCATCAGTGAGTCGGCTAGCGGGGGGGAGGAGCAGTTCTTC. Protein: CAISESASGGEEQFF.

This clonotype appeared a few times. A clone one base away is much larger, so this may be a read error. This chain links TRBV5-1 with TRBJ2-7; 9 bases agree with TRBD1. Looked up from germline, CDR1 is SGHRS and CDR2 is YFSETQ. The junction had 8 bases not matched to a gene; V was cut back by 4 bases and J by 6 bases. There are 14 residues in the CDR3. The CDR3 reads CASSMDETGGEQYF. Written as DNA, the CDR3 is TGCGCCAGCAGCATGGATGAGACAGGGGGCGAGCAGTACTTC. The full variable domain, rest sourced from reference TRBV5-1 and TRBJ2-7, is KAGVTQTPRYLIKTRGQQVTLSCSPISGHRSVSWYQQTPGQGLQFLFEYFSETQRNKGNFPGRFSGRQFSNSRSEMNVSTLELGDSALYLCASSMDETGGEQYFGPGTRLTVT.

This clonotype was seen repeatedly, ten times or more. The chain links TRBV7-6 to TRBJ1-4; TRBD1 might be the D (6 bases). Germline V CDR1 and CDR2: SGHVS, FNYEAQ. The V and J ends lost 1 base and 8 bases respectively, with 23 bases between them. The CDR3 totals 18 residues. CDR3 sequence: CASSLEGGGAPGGEKLFF. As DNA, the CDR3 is TGTGCCAGCAGCTTAGAGGGGGGGGGCGCCCCTGGAGGAGAAAAACTGTTTTTT. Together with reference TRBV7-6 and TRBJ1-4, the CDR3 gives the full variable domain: GAGVSQSPRYKVTKRGQDVALRCDPISGHVSLYWYRQALGQGPEFLTYFNYEAQQDKSGLPNDRFSAERPEGSISTLTIQRTEQRDSAMYRCASSLEGGGAPGGEKLFFGSGTQLSVL.

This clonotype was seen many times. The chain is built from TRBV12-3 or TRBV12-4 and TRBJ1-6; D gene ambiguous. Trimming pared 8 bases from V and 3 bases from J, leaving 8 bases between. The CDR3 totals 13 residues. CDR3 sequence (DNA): TGTGCCAGCTGCCTTGACTATAATTCACCCCTCCACTTT. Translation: CASCLDYNSPLHF.

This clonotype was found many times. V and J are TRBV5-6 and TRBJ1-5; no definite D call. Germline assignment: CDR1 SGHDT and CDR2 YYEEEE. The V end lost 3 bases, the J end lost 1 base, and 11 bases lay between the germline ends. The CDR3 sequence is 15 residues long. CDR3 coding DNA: TGTGCCAGCAGCTCAGGACTTTCGAGCAATCAGCCCCAGCATTTT. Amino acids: CASSSGLSSNQPQHF.

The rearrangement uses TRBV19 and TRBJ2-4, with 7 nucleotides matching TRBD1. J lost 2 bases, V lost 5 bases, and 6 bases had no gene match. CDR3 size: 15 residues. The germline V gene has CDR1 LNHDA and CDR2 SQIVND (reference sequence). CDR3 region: CASSLGGQPKNIQYF. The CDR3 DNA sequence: TGTGCCAGTAGTCTTGGGGGACAGCCCAAAAACATTCAGTACTTC.

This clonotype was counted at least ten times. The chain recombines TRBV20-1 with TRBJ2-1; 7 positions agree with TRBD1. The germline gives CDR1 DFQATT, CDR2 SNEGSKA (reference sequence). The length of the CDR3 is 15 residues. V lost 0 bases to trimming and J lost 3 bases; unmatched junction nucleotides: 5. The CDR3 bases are TGCAGTGCTAGAGACAGACAGGGCCTCTACAATGAGCAGTTCTTC. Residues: CSARDRQGLYNEQFF.

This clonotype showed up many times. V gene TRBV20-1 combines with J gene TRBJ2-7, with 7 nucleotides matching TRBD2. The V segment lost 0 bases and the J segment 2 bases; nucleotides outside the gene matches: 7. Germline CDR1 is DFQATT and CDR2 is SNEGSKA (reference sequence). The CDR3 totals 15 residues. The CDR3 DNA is TGCAGTGCTAGAGATCTGGCGGGGGATCCCTACGAGCAGTACTTC. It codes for CSARDLAGDPYEQYF.